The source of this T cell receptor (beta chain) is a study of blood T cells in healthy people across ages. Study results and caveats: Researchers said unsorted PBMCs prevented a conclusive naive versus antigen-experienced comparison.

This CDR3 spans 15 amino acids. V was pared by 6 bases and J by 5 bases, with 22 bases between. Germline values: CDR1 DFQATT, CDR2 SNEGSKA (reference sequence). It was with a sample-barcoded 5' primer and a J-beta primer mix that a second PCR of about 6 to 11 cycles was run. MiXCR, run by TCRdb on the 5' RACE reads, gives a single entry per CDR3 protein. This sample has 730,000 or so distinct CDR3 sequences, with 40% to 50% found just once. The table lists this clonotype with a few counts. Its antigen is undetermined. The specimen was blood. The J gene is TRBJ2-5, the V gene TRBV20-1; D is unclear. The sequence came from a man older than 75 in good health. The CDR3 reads CSANSDLGSGETQYF. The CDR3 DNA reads TGCAGTGCCAACTCGGATCTTGGGTCGGGTGAGACCCAGTACTTC.